This TCR beta chain was retrieved from a study of lymphopenia after photon versus proton radiotherapy. Overall study results and limits: Post-nadir diversity loss with photons came from oligoclonal expansion, particularly CD8+ Temra cells.

The germline V gene encodes CDR1 LNHDA and CDR2 SQIVND (reference sequence). V shed 3 bases and J shed 0 bases, with 1 base lying between them. This CDR3 spans 12 amino acids. Comment on this clone: The target antigen is unknown.

TCRdb's table, derived via immunoSEQ multiplex PCR, lists solely in-frame clones and lacks some. This sample carries roughly 150,000 clones, around 85% of them seen once, and the ten largest clones take about 4.3%. Source: peripheral blood, taken from a patient treated with photon-based radiotherapy. This receptor was identified in a man between 45 and 60 years old with gastric cancer. The chain carries TRBV19 and TRBJ2-3; no clear D. CDR3 DNA: TGTGCCAGTAGTATTAGCACAGATACGCAGTATTTT. Translated, it gives CASSISTDTQYF.